This TCR beta chain derives from a study of T cell clonality in common variable immunodeficiency. Study-wide results and limits: Authors noted CVID clonality's cause needs subpopulation repertoire sequencing. In common variable immunodeficiency, TCR beta chains reportedly carried fewer deletions and N-nucleotide insertions. CVID subjects had higher TCRbeta clonality than healthy controls, most marked in about a third.

The germline V gene has CDR1 SNHLY and CDR2 FYNNEI. The CDR3 has 12 amino acids. V was cut by 6 bases and J by 4 bases, with 9 bases left in between. The CVID group had roughly 16 females and 25 to 35 males, mean age approximately 40. Sequenced by immunoSEQ multiplex PCR; TCRdb stores in-frame clones only, minus some. The sample yields 15,000 to 20,000 clones, without any singletons. This clone was seen repeatedly, ten times or more. Its target is not known. With the read ending 3 residues before the CDR3 end, the germline J gene is used to fill in that end. Additional DNA sequences in this sample encode the identical CDR3.

The J gene is TRBJ1-2, the V gene TRBV2; D is perhaps TRBD1 (5 bases). This TCR came from a human donor with common variable immunodeficiency. Sequenced input: peripheral blood mononuclear cells. The sequenced part of the CDR3 DNA is TGTGCCAGCAGCCAGGGAATCTATGGC. It encodes CASSQGIYG. The full CDR3 is CASSQGIYGYTF.